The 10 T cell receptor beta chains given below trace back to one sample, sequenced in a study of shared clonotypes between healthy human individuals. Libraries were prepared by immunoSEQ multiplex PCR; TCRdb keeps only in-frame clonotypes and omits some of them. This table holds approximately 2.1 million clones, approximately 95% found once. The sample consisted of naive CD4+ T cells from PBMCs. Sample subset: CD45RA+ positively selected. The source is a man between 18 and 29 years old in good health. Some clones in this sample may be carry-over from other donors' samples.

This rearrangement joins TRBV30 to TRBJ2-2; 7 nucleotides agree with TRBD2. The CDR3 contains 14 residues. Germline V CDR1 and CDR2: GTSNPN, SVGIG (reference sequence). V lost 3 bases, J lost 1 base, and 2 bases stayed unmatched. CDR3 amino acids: CAWRGRGNTGELFF. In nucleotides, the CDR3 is TGTGCCTGGAGGGGGAGGGGGAACACCGGGGAGCTGTTTTTT.

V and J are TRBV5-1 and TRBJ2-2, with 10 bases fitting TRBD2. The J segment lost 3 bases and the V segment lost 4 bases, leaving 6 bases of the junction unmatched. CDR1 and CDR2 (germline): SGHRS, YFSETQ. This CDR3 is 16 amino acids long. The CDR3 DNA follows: TGCGCCAGCAGCCTGTTAGCGGGAGGCTACACCGGGGAGCTGTTTTTT. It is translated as CASSLLAGGYTGELFF.

The CDR3 is CASSYSSVQGTEQFF. The CDR3 DNA reads TGTGCCAGCAGTTACTCATCCGTACAGGGGACTGAGCAGTTCTTC. The gene calls are TRBV6-6 and TRBJ2-1; 7 bases align to TRBD1. Per the germline V gene, CDR1 is MNHNY and CDR2 is SVGAGI (reference sequence). The CDR3 loop spans 15 amino acids. The junction had 8 bases not matched to a gene; V was cut back by 0 bases and J by 9 bases.

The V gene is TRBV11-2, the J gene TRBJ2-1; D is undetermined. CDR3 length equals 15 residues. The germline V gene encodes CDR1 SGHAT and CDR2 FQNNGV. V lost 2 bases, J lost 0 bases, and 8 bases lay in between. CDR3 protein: CASSLRGSSYNEQFF. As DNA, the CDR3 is TGTGCCAGCAGCTTACGTGGCAGCTCCTACAATGAGCAGTTCTTC. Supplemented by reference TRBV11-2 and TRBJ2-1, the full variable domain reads EAGVAQSPRYKIIEKRQSVAFWCNPISGHATLYWYQQILGQGPKLLIQFQNNGVVDDSQLPKDRFSAERLKGVDSTLKIQPAKLEDSAVYLCASSLRGSSYNEQFFGPGTRLTVL.

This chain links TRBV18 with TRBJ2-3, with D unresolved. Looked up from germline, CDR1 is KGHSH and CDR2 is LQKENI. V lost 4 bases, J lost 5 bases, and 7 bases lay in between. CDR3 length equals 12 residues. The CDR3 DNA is TGTGCCAGCTCACTCCCTGGAGATACGCAGTATTTT. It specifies CASSLPGDTQYF. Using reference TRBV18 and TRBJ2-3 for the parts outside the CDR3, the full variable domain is NAGVMQNPRHLVRRRGQEARLRCSPMKGHSHVYWYRQLPEEGLKFMVYLQKENIIDESGMPKERFSAEFPKEGPSILRIQQVVRGDSAAYFCASSLPGDTQYFGPGTRLTVL.

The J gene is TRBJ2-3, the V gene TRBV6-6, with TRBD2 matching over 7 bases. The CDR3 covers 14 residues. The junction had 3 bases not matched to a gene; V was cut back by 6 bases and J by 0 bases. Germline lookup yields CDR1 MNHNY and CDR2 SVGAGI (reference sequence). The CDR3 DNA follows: TGTGCCAGCAGCGGGACTACTAGCACAGATACGCAGTATTTT. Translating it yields CASSGTTSTDTQYF.

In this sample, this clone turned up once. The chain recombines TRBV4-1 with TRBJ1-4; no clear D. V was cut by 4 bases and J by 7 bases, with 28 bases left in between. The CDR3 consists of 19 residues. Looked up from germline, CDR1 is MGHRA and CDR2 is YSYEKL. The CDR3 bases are TGCGCCAGCAGCCGCCGAACGGGGATTAACACGGGAGGCGGTGAAAAACTGTTTTTT. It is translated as CASSRRTGINTGGGEKLFF.

The CDR3 nucleotides read TGTGCCAGCAGTGCCCCCCCGGACAGGGGTGATTACGAGCAGTACTTC. As protein: CASSAPPDRGDYEQYF. The rearrangement links TRBV28 to TRBJ2-7; TRBD1 aligns across 9 bases. The CDR3 sequence is 16 residues long. V lost 5 bases and J lost 4; bases outside the gene matches: 12. Germline V lookup: CDR1 MDHEN, CDR2 SYDVKM.

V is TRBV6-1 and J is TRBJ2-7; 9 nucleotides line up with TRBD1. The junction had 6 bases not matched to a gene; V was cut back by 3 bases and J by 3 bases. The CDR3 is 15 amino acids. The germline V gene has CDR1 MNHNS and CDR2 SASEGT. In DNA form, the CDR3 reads TGTGCCAGCAGTGAGTCTGGACAGGGGATCTACGAGCAGTACTTC. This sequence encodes CASSESGQGIYEQYF.

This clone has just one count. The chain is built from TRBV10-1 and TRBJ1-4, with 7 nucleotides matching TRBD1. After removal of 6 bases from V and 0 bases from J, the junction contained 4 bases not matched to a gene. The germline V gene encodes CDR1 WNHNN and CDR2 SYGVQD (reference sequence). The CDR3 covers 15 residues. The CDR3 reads CASSYGTATNEKLFF. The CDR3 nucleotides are TGCGCCAGCAGCTACGGGACAGCAACTAATGAAAAACTGTTTTTT.